One and the same sample provided the 31 T cell receptor beta chains below, sequenced in a study of blood T cells in healthy people across ages. Sample-barcoded 5' priming and a J-beta primer mix drove a second PCR of roughly 6 to 12 cycles. TCRdb fed the 5' RACE reads into MiXCR, producing one record per CDR3 protein. The profile shows about 720,000 distinct CDR3 sequences, approximately 25% of them singletons. The same data also contributed to another study, on T cells of mothers and their children.

Sequencing was performed on blood. All receptors come from a boy younger than 18 in good health.

This clonotype has only a few counts. The V call is TRBV29-1, the J call TRBJ2-3; TRBD2 aligns across 9 bases. V shed 7 bases, J shed 4 bases, and the junction held 3 bases outside the gene matches. Germline-derived CDR1 and CDR2 are SQVTM and ANQGSEA. There are 12 residues in the CDR3. CDR3 in amino acids: CSARTSADTQYF. The CDR3 bases are TGCAGCGCCCGGACTAGCGCAGATACGCAGTATTTT.

In this sample, this clonotype turned up a few times. The V call is TRBV7-2, the J call TRBJ2-5; D call uncertain. Between the trimmed V and J ends, which lost 6 bases and 2 bases, there was a span of 7 bases. Germline values: CDR1 SGHTA, CDR2 FQGNSA. The CDR3 has 12 amino acids. CDR3 nucleotides: TGTGCCAGCAGTTTCACGCAAGAGACCCAGTACTTC. This codes for CASSFTQETQYF.

J is TRBJ2-4 and V is TRBV5-6; 7 nucleotides line up with TRBD2. CDR3 length: 17 amino acids. The germline gives CDR1 SGHDT, CDR2 YYEEEE. V was clipped by 3 bases and J by 3 bases; unmatched bases: 12. The CDR3 is CASSSIQSGAGKNIQYF. DNA for the CDR3: TGTGCCAGCAGCTCAATACAGAGCGGGGCTGGCAAAAACATTCAGTACTTC. Together with reference TRBV5-6 and TRBJ2-4, the CDR3 gives the full variable domain: DAGVTQSPTHLIKTRGQQVTLRCSPKSGHDTVSWYQQALGQGPQFIFQYYEEEERQRGNFPDRFSGHQFPNYSSELNVNALLLGDSALYLCASSSIQSGAGKNIQYFGAGTRLSVL.

V is TRBV29-1 and J is TRBJ2-2; TRBD2 matches at 9 bases. The CDR3 consists of 14 residues. Germline V gives CDR1 SQVTM, CDR2 ANQGSEA. V shed 4 bases, J shed 6 bases, and the junction held 6 bases outside the gene matches. CDR3 region: CSVVEGTSPGELFF. The DNA for the CDR3 is TGCAGCGTTGTAGAAGGGACTAGCCCCGGGGAGCTGTTTTTT.

The rearrangement links TRBV20-1 to TRBJ2-5; 9 bases are a match to TRBD1. V lost 5 bases and J lost 5; bases outside the gene matches: 6. Germline CDR1 and CDR2: DFQATT and SNEGSKA (reference sequence). The CDR3 is 13 residues long. The CDR3 loop reads CSAEDRGVETQYF. The CDR3 bases are TGCAGTGCTGAGGACAGGGGAGTGGAGACCCAGTACTTC.

The gene calls are TRBV5-1 and TRBJ1-2, with D perhaps matching TRBD1 (5 bases). Trimming pared 2 bases from V and 0 bases from J, leaving 8 bases between. Germline lookup yields CDR1 SGHRS and CDR2 YFSETQ. The CDR3 covers 14 residues. CDR3 coding DNA: TGCGCCAGCAGCTTCTCAGGGCCTAACTATGGCTACACCTTC. As protein: CASSFSGPNYGYTF.

This chain connects TRBV27 to TRBJ2-1; possibly TRBD1 or TRBD2 for D (5 bases each). The CDR3 spans 16 residues. Between the trimmed V and J ends, which lost 0 bases and 0 bases, there was a span of 9 bases. Germline V gene sequence: CDR1 MNHEY, CDR2 SMNVEV (reference sequence). CDR3 nucleotide sequence: TGTGCCAGCAGTTTATCTGCAGGGAGCTCCTACAATGAGCAGTTCTTC. Translation gives CASSLSAGSSYNEQFF.

J is TRBJ2-7 and V is TRBV5-1; maybe TRBD1 (6 bases). Per the germline V gene, CDR1 is SGHRS and CDR2 is YFSETQ. This CDR3 is built from 13 residues. V was cut by 3 bases and J by 6 bases, with 13 bases left in between. The CDR3: CASSSIQGVEQYF. DNA of the CDR3: TGCGCCAGCAGCTCGATACAGGGTGTCGAGCAGTACTTC. Filled out from reference TRBV5-1 and TRBJ2-7, the complete variable domain reads KAGVTQTPRYLIKTRGQQVTLSCSPISGHRSVSWYQQTPGQGLQFLFEYFSETQRNKGNFPGRFSGRQFSNSRSEMNVSTLELGDSALYLCASSSIQGVEQYFGPGTRLTVT.

The V call is TRBV29-1, the J call TRBJ2-1; 10 bases fit TRBD2. Germline trimming cut 7 bases from V and 8 bases from J; bases unmatched to any gene: 11. CDR3 length: 14 residues. The germline CDR1 and CDR2 sequences are SQVTM and ANQGSEA. CDR3 sequence reads: CSAWGLAYGDEQFF. The DNA of the CDR3 is TGCAGCGCCTGGGGACTAGCGTATGGCGATGAGCAGTTCTTC.

The chain employs TRBV7-9 and TRBJ2-5, with TRBD1 matching 7 bases. J gave up 0 bases and V 5 bases, and 6 bases lay outside the gene matches. The CDR3 totals 15 residues. Germline values: CDR1 SEHNR, CDR2 FQNEAQ (reference sequence). The CDR3 DNA follows: TGTGCCAGCAGCACCCCGGACAGGTACCAAGAGACCCAGTACTTC. Translating it yields CASSTPDRYQETQYF. Filled out from reference TRBV7-9 and TRBJ2-5, the complete variable domain reads DTGVSQNPRHKITKRGQNVTFRCDPISEHNRLYWYRQTLGQGPEFLTYFQNEAQLEKSRLLSDRFSAERPKGSFSTLEIQRTEQGDSAMYLCASSTPDRYQETQYFGPGTRLLVL.

This clonotype was detected only a few times. This chain joins TRBV10-3 and TRBJ2-1; tentative D call: TRBD1 (5 bases). This CDR3 is built from 14 residues. V dropped 1 base and J dropped 5 bases, with 9 bases sitting between them. CDR1 and CDR2 from the germline V gene are ENHRY and SYGVKD. CDR3 sequence reads: CAISEFGQDNEQFF. Written as DNA, the CDR3 is TGTGCCATCAGTGAGTTCGGACAAGACAATGAGCAGTTCTTC.

The sample holds a few counts of this clonotype. The V gene is TRBV7-3, the J gene TRBJ1-1; D gene ambiguous. Trimming pared 5 bases from V and 1 base from J, leaving 14 bases between. This CDR3 has 15 amino acids. Per germline, CDR1 SGHTA and CDR2 FQGTGA. The CDR3 DNA reads as TGTGCCAGCAGCGCCACTTCGGCCCCGAACACTGAAGCTTTCTTT. Encoded protein: CASSATSAPNTEAFF.

The chain's CDR3 is CSVESEGEGLPDGGYTF. The CDR3 region has the DNA TGCAGCGTTGAAAGTGAGGGCGAGGGCCTCCCTGATGGTGGCTACACCTTC. V and J are TRBV29-1 and TRBJ1-2; D uncertain. Germline V gives CDR1 SQVTM, CDR2 ANQGSEA. With 2 bases removed from V and 7 bases from J, the gap between germline ends came to 26 bases. This CDR3 is built from 17 residues.

This clonotype was seen only a few times. This chain's CDR3 is CSVEGVRGLAGEQYF. CDR3 nucleotide sequence: TGCAGCGTTGAAGGTGTCCGGGGCTTAGCTGGCGAGCAGTACTTC. The V gene is TRBV29-1, the J gene TRBJ2-7, with D perhaps given as TRBD1 or TRBD2 (5 bases each). V lost 1 base and J 6 bases, leaving 19 bases between the germline ends. Germline V gene lookup returns CDR1 SQVTM and CDR2 ANQGSEA. The CDR3 is 15 residues long.

The chain uses TRBV6-5 and TRBJ2-5; TRBD1 matches at 7 bases. CDR1 MNHEY and CDR2 SVGAGI come from the germline V gene. The CDR3 runs 14 residues. V was clipped by 2 bases and J by 0 bases; unmatched bases: 0. The CDR3 reads CASSYGTDQETQYF. For the CDR3, the DNA is TGTGCCAGCAGTTACGGGACAGACCAAGAGACCCAGTACTTC.

This clonotype was counted only a few times. The chain has TRBV6-2 or TRBV6-3 and TRBJ1-4; 7 bases fit TRBD1. This CDR3 region has 15 residues. Germline loops: CDR1 MNHEY, CDR2 SVGEGT. With V trimmed by 3 bases and J by 6 bases, 7 bases remained unmatched. This CDR3 is CASSYSGTVYEKLFF. The CDR3 bases are TGTGCCAGCAGTTATTCCGGGACAGTCTATGAAAAACTGTTTTTT.

V usage is TRBV7-2 and J usage is TRBJ2-7; no firm D call. The CDR3 runs to 13 residues. V lost 5 bases and J 7 bases, leaving 15 bases between the germline ends. CDR1 is SGHTA and CDR2 is FQGNSA in the germline V gene. The CDR3 reads CASSRDAGGEQYF. For the CDR3, the DNA is TGTGCCAGCAGCCGAGACGCCGGTGGAGAGCAGTACTTC.

The V call is TRBV4-2, the J call TRBJ1-1; no clear D. Per germline, CDR1 LGHNA and CDR2 YNFKEQ. The CDR3 contains 14 residues. V was shortened by 5 bases and J by 8 bases, with 18 bases between the two germline ends. The CDR3 here is CASSGLDGLKEAFF. The CDR3 DNA reads as TGTGCCAGCAGCGGACTGGACGGGCTCAAAGAAGCTTTCTTT.

Notes on this clonotype: Its ends do not fully match the called genes, so a read error is possible. This chain uses TRBV7-3 with TRBJ1-3; D ambiguous. This CDR3 contains 16 residues. Germline CDR1 and CDR2: SGHTA and FQGTGA. CDR3: CASSLPRLSSGNAIYF. The CDR3 DNA sequence: TGTGCCAGCAGCCTCCCGAGGTTATCCTCTGGAAACGCCATATATTTT. Filled out from reference TRBV7-3 and TRBJ1-3, the complete variable domain reads GAGVSQTPSNKVTEKGKYVELRCDPISGHTALYWYRQSLGQGPEFLIYFQGTGAADDSGLPNDRFFAVRPEGSVSTLKIQRTERGDSAVYLCASSLPRLSSGNAIYFGEGSWLTVV.

This clonotype was seen more than once but under ten times. This sequence joins TRBV29-1 and TRBJ1-1, with D perhaps matching TRBD1 (5 bases). Germline V lookup: CDR1 SQVTM, CDR2 ANQGSEA. Trimming left V 7 bases short and J 0 bases short, with 15 bases between. The CDR3 contains 14 residues. The CDR3 DNA sequence: TGCAGCGGGGGCCCGGGACGCATGAACACTGAAGCTTTCTTT. Translation gives CSGGPGRMNTEAFF. Together with reference TRBV29-1 and TRBJ1-1, the CDR3 gives the full variable domain: SAVISQKPSRDICQRGTSLTIQCQVDSQVTMMFWYRQQPGQSLTLIATANQGSEATYESGFVIDKFPISRPNLTFSTLTVSNMSPEDSSIYLCSGGPGRMNTEAFFGQGTRLTVV.

This clonotype came up a few times. V gene TRBV5-1 combines with J gene TRBJ1-5; 7 nucleotides agree with TRBD1. Germline loops: CDR1 SGHRS, CDR2 YFSETQ. J gave up 2 bases and V 4 bases, and 6 bases lay outside the gene matches. This CDR3 contains 15 residues. CDR3 loop: CASSRDSDGNQPQHF. In nucleotides, the CDR3 is TGCGCCAGCAGCCGGGACAGCGATGGCAATCAGCCCCAGCATTTT. Drawing the rest from reference TRBV5-1 and TRBJ1-5, the complete variable domain is KAGVTQTPRYLIKTRGQQVTLSCSPISGHRSVSWYQQTPGQGLQFLFEYFSETQRNKGNFPGRFSGRQFSNSRSEMNVSTLELGDSALYLCASSRDSDGNQPQHFGDGTRLSIL.

The sample holds a few counts of this clonotype. The chain links TRBV24-1 to TRBJ2-5; 9 positions match TRBD2. The end of the DNA aligns better with TRBJ2-1, so the J call may be wrong. Germline V gene data show CDR1 as KGHDR and CDR2 as SFDVKD. The CDR3 totals 16 residues. CDR3 protein: CATSDSLAGSNLRQFF. CDR3 sequence (DNA): TGTGCCACCAGTGATTCCCTAGCGGGGTCAAACTTGAGGCAGTTCTTC.

This chain links TRBV15 with TRBJ1-4, with D uncertain. The CDR3 has 14 residues. Trimming shortened V by 8 bases and J by 0 bases, and 10 bases separated the two germline ends. Germline CDR1 LNHNV, CDR2 YYDKDF (reference sequence). The CDR3 region is CATGSGATNEKLFF. The CDR3 DNA sequence: TGTGCCACCGGATCAGGTGCAACTAATGAAAAACTGTTTTTT.

This clonotype was detected only a few times. The chain uses TRBV12-3 or TRBV12-4 and TRBJ1-2, with a possible D match to TRBD1 (6 bases). This CDR3 has 15 amino acids. Trimming removed 6 bases from V and 8 bases from J, with 22 bases in between. Here the CDR3 reads CASSRGGRRSGGYTF. CDR3 DNA sequence: TGTGCCAGCAGCCGAGGGGGAAGAAGGTCCGGAGGCTACACCTTC.

V is TRBV6-5 and J is TRBJ2-5; D is possibly TRBD1 (6 bases). The CDR3 is made up of 12 amino acids. Trimming shortened V by 4 bases and J by 11 bases, and 14 bases separated the two germline ends. Per germline, CDR1 MNHEY and CDR2 SVGAGI. DNA for the CDR3: TGTGCCAGCAGTTCCGTCGACGGGACACAGTACTTC. The encoded protein is CASSSVDGTQYF.

This clonotype was detected a few times. The chain carries TRBV12-3 or TRBV12-4 and TRBJ2-1; 8 positions agree with TRBD2. V lost 5 bases, J lost 1 base, and 7 bases stayed unmatched. The CDR3 is 16 amino acids. Here the CDR3 DNA reads TGTGCCAGCAGTACCAGGCGGGGGGCTTCCTACAATGAGCAGTTCTTC. It translates to CASSTRRGASYNEQFF.

V usage is TRBV12-3 or TRBV12-4 and J usage is TRBJ1-1; D ambiguous. The CDR3 is 15 amino acids. Deletions cut 5 bases from V and 0 bases from J, with 13 bases between. CDR3 nucleotides: TGTGCCAGCAGTCAAGGTGGTCGCTTGAACACTGAAGCTTTCTTT. Translation: CASSQGGRLNTEAFF.

The chain is built from TRBV20-1 and TRBJ2-5, with TRBD2 identical over 14 bases. CDR1 DFQATT and CDR2 SNEGSKA come from the germline V gene (reference sequence). V shed 6 bases and J 5 bases; nucleotides not matched to a gene: 5. The CDR3 contains 14 residues. The CDR3 loop is CSAQGLAGVETQYF. The CDR3 DNA sequence: TGCAGTGCCCAGGGACTAGCGGGAGTGGAGACCCAGTACTTC.

As regards this clonotype: Mismatch with germline at one junction end may stem from a read error. The V gene is TRBV20-1, the J gene TRBJ1-3; D is perhaps TRBD1 (5 bases). The CDR3 sequence is 14 residues long. The germline gives CDR1 DFQATT, CDR2 SNEGSKA (reference sequence). CDR3 coding DNA: TGTAGTGCGCAAGCAGGGAATTCTGGAAACACCATATATTTT. It yields the protein CSAQAGNSGNTIYF.

This chain uses TRBV4-3 with TRBJ1-1; D uncertain. Germline lookup yields CDR1 LGHNA and CDR2 YSLEER. This CDR3 is built from 15 residues. V lost 0 bases and J lost 0, with 8 bases in between. The CDR3 sequence: CASSQELTLNTEAFF. In nucleotides, the CDR3 is TGCGCCAGCAGCCAAGAGCTCACGCTGAACACTGAAGCTTTCTTT.

This chain joins TRBV21-1 and TRBJ2-7. TRBV21-1 is a known pseudogene. The CDR3 has 10 residues. Here the CDR3 reads CARTAYEQYF. The CDR3 DNA reads TGTGCCAGAACAGCCTACGAGCAGTACTTC.